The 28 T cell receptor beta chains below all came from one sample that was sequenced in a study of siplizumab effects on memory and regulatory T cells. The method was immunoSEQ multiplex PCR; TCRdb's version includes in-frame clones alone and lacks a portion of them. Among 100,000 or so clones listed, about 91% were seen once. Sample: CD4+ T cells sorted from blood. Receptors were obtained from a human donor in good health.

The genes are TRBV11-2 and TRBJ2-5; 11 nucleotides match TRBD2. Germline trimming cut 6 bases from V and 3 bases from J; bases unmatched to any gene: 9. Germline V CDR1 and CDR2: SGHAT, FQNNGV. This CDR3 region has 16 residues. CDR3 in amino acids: CASSARLAGFKETQYF. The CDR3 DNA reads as TGTGCCAGCAGTGCCCGACTAGCGGGGTTCAAAGAGACCCAGTACTTC.

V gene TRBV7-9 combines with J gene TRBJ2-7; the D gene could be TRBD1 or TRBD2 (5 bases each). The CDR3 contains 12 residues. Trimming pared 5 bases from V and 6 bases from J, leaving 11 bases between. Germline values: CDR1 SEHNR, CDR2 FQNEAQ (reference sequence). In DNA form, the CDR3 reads TGTGCCAGCAGCCTTGGGACCGGCGAGCAGTACTTC. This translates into CASSLGTGEQYF.

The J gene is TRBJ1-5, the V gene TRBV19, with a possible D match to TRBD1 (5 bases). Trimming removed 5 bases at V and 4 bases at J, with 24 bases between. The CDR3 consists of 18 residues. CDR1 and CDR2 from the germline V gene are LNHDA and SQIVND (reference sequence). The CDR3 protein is CASSYYGTRGWVNQPQHF. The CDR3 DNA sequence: TGTGCCAGTAGTTATTACGGGACCCGAGGGTGGGTGAATCAGCCCCAGCATTTT.

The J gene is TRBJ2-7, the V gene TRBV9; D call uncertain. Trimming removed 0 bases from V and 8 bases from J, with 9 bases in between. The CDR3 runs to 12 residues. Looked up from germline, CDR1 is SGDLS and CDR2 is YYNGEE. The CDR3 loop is CASSVVEYQQYF. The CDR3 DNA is TGTGCCAGCAGCGTAGTAGAGTATCAGCAGTACTTC. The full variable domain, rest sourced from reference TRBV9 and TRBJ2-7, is DSGVTQTPKHLITATGQRVTLRCSPRSGDLSVYWYQQSLDQGLQFLIQYYNGEERAKGNILERFSAQQFPDLHSELNLSSLELGDSALYFCASSVVEYQQYFGPGTRLTVT.

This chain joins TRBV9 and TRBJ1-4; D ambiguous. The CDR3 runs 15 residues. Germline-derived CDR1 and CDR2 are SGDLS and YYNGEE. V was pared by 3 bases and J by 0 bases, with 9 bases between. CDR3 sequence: CASSDDTTTNEKLFF. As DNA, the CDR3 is TGTGCCAGCAGCGATGACACCACAACTAATGAAAAACTGTTTTTT.

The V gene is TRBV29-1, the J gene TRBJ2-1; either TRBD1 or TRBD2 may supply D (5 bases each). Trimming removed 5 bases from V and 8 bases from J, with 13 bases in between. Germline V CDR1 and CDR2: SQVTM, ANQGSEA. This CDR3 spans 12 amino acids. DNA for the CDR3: TGCAGCGTTAGAAGAGGGACCGATGAGCAGTTCTTC. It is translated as CSVRRGTDEQFF.

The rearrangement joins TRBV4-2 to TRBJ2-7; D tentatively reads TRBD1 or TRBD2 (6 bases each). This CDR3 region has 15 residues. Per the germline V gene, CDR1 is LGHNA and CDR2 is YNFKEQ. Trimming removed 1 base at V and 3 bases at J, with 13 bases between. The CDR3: CASSQARQEGYEQYF. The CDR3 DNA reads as TGTGCCAGCAGCCAAGCCAGACAGGAGGGCTACGAGCAGTACTTC.

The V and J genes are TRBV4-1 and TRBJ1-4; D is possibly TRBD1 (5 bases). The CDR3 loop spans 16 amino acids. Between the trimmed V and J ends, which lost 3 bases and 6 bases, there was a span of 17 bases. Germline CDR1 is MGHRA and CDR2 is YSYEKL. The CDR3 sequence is CASSQGFARVDEKLFF. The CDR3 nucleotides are TGCGCCAGCAGCCAGGGGTTTGCCAGGGTGGATGAAAAACTGTTTTTT.

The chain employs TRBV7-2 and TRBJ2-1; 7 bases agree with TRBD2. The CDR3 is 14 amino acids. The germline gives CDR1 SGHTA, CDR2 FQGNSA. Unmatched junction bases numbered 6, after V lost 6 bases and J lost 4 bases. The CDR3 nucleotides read TGTGCCAGCAGAGATACGGGGGGTTACAATGAGCAGTTCTTC. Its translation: CASRDTGGYNEQFF.

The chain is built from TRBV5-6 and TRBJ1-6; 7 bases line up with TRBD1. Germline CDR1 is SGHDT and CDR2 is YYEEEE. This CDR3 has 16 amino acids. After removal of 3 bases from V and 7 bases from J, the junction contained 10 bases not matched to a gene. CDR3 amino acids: CASSSTGVGMNSPLHF. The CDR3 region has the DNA TGTGCCAGCAGCTCTACAGGGGTGGGGATGAATTCACCCCTCCACTTT.

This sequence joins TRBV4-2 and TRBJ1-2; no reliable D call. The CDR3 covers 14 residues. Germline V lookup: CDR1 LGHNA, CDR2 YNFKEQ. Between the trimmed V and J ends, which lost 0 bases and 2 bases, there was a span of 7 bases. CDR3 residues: CASSQDERNYGYTF. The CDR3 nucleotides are TGTGCCAGCAGCCAAGATGAACGAAACTATGGCTACACCTTC.

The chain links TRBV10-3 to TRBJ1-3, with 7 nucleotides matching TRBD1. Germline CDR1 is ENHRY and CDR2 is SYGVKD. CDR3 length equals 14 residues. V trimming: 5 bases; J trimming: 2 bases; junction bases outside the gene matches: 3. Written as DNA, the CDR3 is TGTGCCATCAGTACAGGGGTTCCTGGAAACACCATATATTTT. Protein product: CAISTGVPGNTIYF.

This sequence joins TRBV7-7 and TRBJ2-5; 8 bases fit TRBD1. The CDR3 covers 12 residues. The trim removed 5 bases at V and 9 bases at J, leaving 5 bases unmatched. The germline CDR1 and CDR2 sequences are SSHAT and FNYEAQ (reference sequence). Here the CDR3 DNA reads TGTGCCAGCAGCCCGGACAGGGACCCCCAGTACTTC. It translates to CASSPDRDPQYF.

The CDR3 DNA sequence: TGTGCCAGCAGCCCGGGGCCGGAGCCTTTGGGCACTGAAGCTTTCTTT. This sequence encodes CASSPGPEPLGTEAFF. The chain employs TRBV5-5 and TRBJ1-1; TRBD1 might be the D (5 bases). The germline V gene has CDR1 SGHKS and CDR2 YYEKEE (reference sequence). With 4 bases removed from V and 4 bases from J, the gap between germline ends came to 20 bases. This CDR3 is 16 amino acids long. Looking up the rest from reference TRBV5-5 and TRBJ1-1 gives the full variable domain: DAGVTQSPTHLIKTRGQQVTLRCSPISGHKSVSWYQQVLGQGPQFIFQYYEKEERGRGNFPDRFSARQFPNYSSELNVNALLLGDSALYLCASSPGPEPLGTEAFFGQGTRLTVV.

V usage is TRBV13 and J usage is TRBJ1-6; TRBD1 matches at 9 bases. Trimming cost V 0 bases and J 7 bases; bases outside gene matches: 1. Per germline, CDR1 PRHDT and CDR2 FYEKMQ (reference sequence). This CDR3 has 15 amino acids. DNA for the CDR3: TGTGCCAGCAGCTTAGGGACAGGGGGAAATTCACCCCTCCACTTT. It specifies CASSLGTGGNSPLHF. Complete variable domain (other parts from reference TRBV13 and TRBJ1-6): AAGVIQSPRHLIKEKRETATLKCYPIPRHDTVYWYQQGPGQDPQFLISFYEKMQSDKGSIPDRFSAQQFSDYHSELNMSSLELGDSALYFCASSLGTGGNSPLHFGNGTRLTVT.

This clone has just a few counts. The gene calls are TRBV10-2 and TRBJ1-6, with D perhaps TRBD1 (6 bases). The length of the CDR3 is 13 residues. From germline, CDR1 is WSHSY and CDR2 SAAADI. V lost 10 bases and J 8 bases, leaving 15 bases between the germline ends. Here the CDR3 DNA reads TGCGCCACCCACAGGGAAACGGATTCACCCCTCCACTTT. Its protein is CATHRETDSPLHF.

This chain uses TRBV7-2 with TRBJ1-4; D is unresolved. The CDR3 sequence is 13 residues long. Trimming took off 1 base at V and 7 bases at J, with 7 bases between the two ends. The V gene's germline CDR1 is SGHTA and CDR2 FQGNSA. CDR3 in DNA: TGTGCCAGCAGCTTAGGAGGGAGTGAAAAACTGTTTTTT. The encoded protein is CASSLGGSEKLFF.

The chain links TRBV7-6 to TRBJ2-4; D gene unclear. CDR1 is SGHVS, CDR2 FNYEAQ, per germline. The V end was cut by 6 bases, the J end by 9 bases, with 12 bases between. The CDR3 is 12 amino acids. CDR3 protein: CASSSDTSIQYF. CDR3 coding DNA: TGTGCCAGCAGTTCCGACACGAGCATTCAGTACTTC.

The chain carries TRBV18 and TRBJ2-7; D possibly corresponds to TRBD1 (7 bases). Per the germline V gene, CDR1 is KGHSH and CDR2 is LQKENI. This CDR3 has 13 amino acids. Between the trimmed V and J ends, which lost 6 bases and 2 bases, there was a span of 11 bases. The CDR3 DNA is TGTGCCAGCTCCGCGGGACAGCCCTACGAGCAGTACTTC. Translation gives CASSAGQPYEQYF. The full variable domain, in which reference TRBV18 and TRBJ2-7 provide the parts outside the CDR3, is NAGVMQNPRHLVRRRGQEARLRCSPMKGHSHVYWYRQLPEEGLKFMVYLQKENIIDESGMPKERFSAEFPKEGPSILRIQQVVRGDSAAYFCASSAGQPYEQYFGPGTRLTVT.

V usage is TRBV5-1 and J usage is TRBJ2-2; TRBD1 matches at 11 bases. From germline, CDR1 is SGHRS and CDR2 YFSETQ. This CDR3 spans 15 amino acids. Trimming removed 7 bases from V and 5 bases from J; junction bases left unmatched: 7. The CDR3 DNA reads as TGCGCCAGCTGCCCCGGGACAGGGGGAACCGGGGAGCTGTTTTTT. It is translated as CASCPGTGGTGELFF.

The CDR3 DNA reads TGTGCCAGTAGTAGACTACAGGATACGCAGTATTTT. Its translation: CASSRLQDTQYF. This chain uses TRBV19 with TRBJ2-3; perhaps TRBD2 as D (5 bases). CDR3 length: 12 amino acids. The germline V gene has CDR1 LNHDA and CDR2 SQIVND (reference sequence). V was clipped by 4 bases and J by 6 bases, with 8 bases between them.

CDR3 residues: CASSPGRTGANTEAFF. CDR3 sequence (DNA): TGCGCCAGCAGCCCCGGAAGGACAGGGGCTAACACTGAAGCTTTCTTT. The chain links TRBV10-2 to TRBJ1-1; 9 bases align to TRBD1. This CDR3 contains 16 residues. J was trimmed by 2 bases and V by 6 bases; bases with no gene match: 10. CDR1 is WSHSY and CDR2 is SAAADI in the germline V gene.

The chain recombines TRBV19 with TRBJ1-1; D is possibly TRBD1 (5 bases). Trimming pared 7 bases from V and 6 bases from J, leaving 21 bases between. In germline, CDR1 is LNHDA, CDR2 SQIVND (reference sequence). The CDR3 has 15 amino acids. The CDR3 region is CASTTIGQAEAEAFF. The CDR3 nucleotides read TGTGCCAGTACCACTATCGGACAAGCGGAGGCTGAAGCTTTCTTT.

The chain's CDR3 is CASSRYGAIADTQYF. CDR3 DNA sequence: TGTGCCAGCAGCCGGTATGGCGCTATAGCAGATACGCAGTATTTT. The chain employs TRBV5-4 and TRBJ2-3, with unresolved D. Trimming shortened V by 4 bases and J by 4 bases, and 16 bases separated the two germline ends. Germline-derived CDR1 and CDR2 are SGHNT and YYREEE (reference sequence). The CDR3 is 15 amino acids.

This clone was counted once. CDR3 loop: CASSYLGTGRWNTEAFF. In DNA form, the CDR3 reads TGTGCCAGCAGCTACCTCGGGACTGGCAGGTGGAACACTGAAGCTTTCTTT. The V call is TRBV7-2, the J call TRBJ1-1; D possibly corresponds to TRBD1 (5 bases). The CDR3 runs 17 residues. The germline gives CDR1 SGHTA, CDR2 FQGNSA. Trimming removed 4 bases at V and 1 base at J, with 19 bases between.

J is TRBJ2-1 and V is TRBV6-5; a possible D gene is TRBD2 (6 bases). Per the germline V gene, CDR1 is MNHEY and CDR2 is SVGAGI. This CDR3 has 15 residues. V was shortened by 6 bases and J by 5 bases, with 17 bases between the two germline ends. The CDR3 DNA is TGTGCCAGCAGCCTGGGGACTTTTACGGACAATGAGCAGTTCTTC. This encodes CASSLGTFTDNEQFF.

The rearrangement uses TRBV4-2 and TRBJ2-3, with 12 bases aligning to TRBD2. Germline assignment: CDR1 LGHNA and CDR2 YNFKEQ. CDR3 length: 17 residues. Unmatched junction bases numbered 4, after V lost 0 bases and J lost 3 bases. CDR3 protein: CASSQELAGGGTDTQYF. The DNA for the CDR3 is TGTGCCAGCAGCCAAGAACTAGCGGGGGGCGGGACAGATACGCAGTATTTT.

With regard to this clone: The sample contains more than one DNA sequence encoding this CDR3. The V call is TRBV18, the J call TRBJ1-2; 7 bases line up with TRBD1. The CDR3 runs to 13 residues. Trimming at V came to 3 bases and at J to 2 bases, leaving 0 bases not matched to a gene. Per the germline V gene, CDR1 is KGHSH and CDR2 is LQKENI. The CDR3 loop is CASSPGQNYGYTF. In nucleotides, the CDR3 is TGTGCCAGCTCACCGGGACAGAACTATGGCTACACCTTC.